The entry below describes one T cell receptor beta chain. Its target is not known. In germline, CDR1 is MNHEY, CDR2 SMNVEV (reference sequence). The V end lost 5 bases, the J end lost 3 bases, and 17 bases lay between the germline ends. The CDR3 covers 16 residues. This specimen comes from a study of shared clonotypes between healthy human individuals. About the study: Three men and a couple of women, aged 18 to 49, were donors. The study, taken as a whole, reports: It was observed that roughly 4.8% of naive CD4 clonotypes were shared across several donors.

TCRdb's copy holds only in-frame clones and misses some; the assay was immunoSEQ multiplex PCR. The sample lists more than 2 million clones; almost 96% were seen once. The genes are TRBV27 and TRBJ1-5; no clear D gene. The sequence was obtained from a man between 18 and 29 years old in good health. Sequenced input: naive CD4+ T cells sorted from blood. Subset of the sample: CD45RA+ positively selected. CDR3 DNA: TGTGCCAGCAGTCCGGGCGTCATAGGCAACAATCAGCCCCAGCATTTT. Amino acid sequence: CASSPGVIGNNQPQHF.